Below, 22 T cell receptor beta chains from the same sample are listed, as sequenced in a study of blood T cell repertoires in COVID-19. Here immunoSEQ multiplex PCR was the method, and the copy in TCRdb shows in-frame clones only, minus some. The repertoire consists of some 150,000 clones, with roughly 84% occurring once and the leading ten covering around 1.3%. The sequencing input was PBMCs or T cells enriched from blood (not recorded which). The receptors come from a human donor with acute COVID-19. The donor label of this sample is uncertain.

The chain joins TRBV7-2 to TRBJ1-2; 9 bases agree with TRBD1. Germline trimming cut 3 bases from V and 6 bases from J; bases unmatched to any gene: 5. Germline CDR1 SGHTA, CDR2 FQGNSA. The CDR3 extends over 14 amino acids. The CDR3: CASSFDRGKDGYTF. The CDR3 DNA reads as TGTGCCAGCAGCTTTGACAGGGGGAAAGATGGCTACACCTTC.

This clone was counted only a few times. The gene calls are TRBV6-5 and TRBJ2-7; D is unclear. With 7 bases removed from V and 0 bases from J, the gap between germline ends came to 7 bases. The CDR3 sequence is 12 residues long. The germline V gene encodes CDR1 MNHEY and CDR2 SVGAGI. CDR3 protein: CASTSGSYEQYF. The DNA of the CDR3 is TGTGCCAGCACCTCCGGCTCCTACGAGCAGTACTTC.

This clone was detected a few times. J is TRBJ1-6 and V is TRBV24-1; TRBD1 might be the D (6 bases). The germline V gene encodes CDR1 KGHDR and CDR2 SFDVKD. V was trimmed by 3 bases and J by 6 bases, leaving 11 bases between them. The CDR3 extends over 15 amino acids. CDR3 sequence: CATSDTGFGNSPLHF. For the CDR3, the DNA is TGTGCCACCAGTGATACAGGGTTCGGTAATTCACCCCTCCACTTT.

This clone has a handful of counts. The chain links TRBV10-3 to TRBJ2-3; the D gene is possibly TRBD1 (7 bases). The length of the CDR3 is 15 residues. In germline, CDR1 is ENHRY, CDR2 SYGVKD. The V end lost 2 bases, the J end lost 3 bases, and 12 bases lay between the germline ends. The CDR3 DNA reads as TGTGCCATCAGTGAGCCCAGGGGGAGGACAGATACGCAGTATTTT. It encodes CAISEPRGRTDTQYF.

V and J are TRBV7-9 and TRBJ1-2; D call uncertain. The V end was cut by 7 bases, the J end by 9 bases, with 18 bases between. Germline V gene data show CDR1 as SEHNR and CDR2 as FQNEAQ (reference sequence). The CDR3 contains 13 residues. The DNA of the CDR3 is TGTGCCAGCAACGGTGCGGATCCCCTAAGCTACACCTTC. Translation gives CASNGADPLSYTF. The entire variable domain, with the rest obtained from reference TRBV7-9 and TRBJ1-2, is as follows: DTGVSQNPRHKITKRGQNVTFRCDPISEHNRLYWYRQTLGQGPEFLTYFQNEAQLEKSRLLSDRFSAERPKGSFSTLEIQRTEQGDSAMYLCASNGADPLSYTFGSGTRLTVV.

The CDR3: CASSFGGATEAFF. In DNA, the CDR3 is TGTGCCAGCAGTTTCGGAGGGGCCACTGAAGCTTTCTTT. The rearrangement links TRBV12-3 or TRBV12-4 to TRBJ1-1, with D possibly being TRBD1 (5 bases). The V and J ends lost 3 bases and 4 bases respectively, with 9 bases between them. CDR3 length equals 13 residues.

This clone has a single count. Here the CDR3 DNA reads TGTGCCAGCAGCACCTGGCCTCGTGACAATGAGCAGTTCTTC. It translates to CASSTWPRDNEQFF. The genes are TRBV21-1 and TRBJ2-1; the D call of TRBD1 is as the table states it, not checked on the DNA. TRBV21-1 is labeled a pseudogene. The CDR3 covers 14 residues.

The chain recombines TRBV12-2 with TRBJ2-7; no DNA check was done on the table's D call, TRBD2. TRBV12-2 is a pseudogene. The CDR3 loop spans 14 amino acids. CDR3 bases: TGTGCAAGTCGCTTAACTGAAATATCCTACGAGCAGTACTTC. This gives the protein CASRLTEISYEQYF.

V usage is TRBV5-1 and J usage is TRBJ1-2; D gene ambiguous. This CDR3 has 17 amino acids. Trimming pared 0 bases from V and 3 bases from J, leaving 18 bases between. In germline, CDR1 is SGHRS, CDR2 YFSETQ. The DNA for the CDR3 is TGCGCCAGCAGCTTGGGGGCAGCCCAGTTAATCGACTATGGCTACACCTTC. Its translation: CASSLGAAQLIDYGYTF.

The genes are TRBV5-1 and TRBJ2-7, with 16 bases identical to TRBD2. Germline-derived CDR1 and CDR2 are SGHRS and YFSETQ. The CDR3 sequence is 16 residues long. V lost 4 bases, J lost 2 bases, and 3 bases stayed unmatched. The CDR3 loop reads CASSAGLAGGTYEQYF. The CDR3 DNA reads TGCGCCAGCAGCGCGGGACTAGCGGGGGGGACCTACGAGCAGTACTTC.

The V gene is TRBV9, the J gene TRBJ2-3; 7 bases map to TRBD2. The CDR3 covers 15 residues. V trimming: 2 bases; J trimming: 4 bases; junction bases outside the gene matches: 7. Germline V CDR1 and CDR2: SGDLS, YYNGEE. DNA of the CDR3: TGTGCCAGCAGCGTGGGAGGGGCCTCCTCAGATACGCAGTATTTT. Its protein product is CASSVGGASSDTQYF.

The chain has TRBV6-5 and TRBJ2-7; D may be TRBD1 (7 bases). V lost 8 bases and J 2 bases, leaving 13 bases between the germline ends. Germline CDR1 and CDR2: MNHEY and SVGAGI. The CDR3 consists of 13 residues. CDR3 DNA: TGTGCCAGCCGGAGGGACAGCCCCTACGAGCAGTACTTC. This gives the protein CASRRDSPYEQYF.

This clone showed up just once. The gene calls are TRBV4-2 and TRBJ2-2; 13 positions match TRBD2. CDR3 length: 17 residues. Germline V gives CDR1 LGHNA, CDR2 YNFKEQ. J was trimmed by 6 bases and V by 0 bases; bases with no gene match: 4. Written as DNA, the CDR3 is TGTGCCAGCAGCCAAGAAACCGGACTAGCGGGGGCCGGGGAGCTGTTTTTT. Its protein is CASSQETGLAGAGELFF.

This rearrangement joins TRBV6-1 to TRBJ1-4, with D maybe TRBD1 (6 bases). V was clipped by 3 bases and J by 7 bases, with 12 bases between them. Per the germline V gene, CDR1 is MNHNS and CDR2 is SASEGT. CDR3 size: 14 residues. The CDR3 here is CASSEPRGSEKLFF. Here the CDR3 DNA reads TGTGCCAGCAGTGAGCCCAGGGGAAGTGAAAAACTGTTTTTT.

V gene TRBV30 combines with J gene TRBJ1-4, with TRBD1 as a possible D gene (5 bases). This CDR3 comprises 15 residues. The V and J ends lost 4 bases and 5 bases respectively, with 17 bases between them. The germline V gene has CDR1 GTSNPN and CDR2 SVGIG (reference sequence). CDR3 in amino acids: CAWKRGQGTNEKLFF. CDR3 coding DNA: TGTGCCTGGAAGCGGGGCCAGGGAACCAATGAAAAACTGTTTTTT.

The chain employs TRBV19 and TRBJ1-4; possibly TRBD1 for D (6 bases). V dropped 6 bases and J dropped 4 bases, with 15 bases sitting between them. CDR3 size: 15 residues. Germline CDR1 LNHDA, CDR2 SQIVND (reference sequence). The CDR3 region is CASRERQAFNEKLFF. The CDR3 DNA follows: TGTGCCAGTAGAGAAAGACAGGCTTTTAATGAAAAACTGTTTTTT. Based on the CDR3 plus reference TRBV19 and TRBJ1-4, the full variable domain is DGGITQSPKYLFRKEGQNVTLSCEQNLNHDAMYWYRQDPGQGLRLIYYSQIVNDFQKGDIAEGYSVSREKKESFPLTVTSAQKNPTAFYLCASRERQAFNEKLFFGSGTQLSVL.

CDR3 amino acids: CASSRQGQSAIAFF. CDR3 bases: TGTGCCAGCAGTAGACAGGGACAGAGCGCCATCGCTTTCTTT. The chain employs TRBV27 and TRBJ1-1, with TRBD1 matching over 7 bases. CDR1 MNHEY and CDR2 SMNVEV come from the germline V gene (reference sequence). The CDR3 is made up of 14 amino acids. The J segment lost 11 bases and the V segment lost 5 bases, leaving 14 bases of the junction unmatched.

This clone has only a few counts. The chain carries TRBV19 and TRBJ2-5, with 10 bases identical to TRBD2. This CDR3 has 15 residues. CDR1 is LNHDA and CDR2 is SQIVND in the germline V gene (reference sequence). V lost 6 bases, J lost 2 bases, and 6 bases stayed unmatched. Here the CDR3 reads CASRPSGGPQETQYF. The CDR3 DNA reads TGTGCCAGTAGACCTAGCGGGGGCCCTCAAGAGACCCAGTACTTC.

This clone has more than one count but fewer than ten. CDR3 bases: TGTGCCAGCAGCTTAGAGAGGACAGGGGCCCAGTACTTC. It is translated as CASSLERTGAQYF. The V gene is TRBV7-2, the J gene TRBJ2-7; 9 nucleotides match TRBD1. The trim removed 1 base at V and 10 bases at J, leaving 5 bases unmatched. Per the germline V gene, CDR1 is SGHTA and CDR2 is FQGNSA. The CDR3 has 13 amino acids.

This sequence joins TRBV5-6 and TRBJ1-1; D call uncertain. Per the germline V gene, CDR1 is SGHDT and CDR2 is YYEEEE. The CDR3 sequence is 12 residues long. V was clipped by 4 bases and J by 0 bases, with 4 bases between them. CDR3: CASSLLNTEAFF. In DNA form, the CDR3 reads TGTGCCAGCAGCCTACTGAACACTGAAGCTTTCTTT. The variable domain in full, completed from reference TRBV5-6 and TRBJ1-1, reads DAGVTQSPTHLIKTRGQQVTLRCSPKSGHDTVSWYQQALGQGPQFIFQYYEEEERQRGNFPDRFSGHQFPNYSSELNVNALLLGDSALYLCASSLLNTEAFFGQGTRLTVV.

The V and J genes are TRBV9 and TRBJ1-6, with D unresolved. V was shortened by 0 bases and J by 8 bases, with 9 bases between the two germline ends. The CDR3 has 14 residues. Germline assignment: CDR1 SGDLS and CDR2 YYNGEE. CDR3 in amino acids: CASSVGVADSPLHF. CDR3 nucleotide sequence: TGTGCCAGCAGCGTAGGCGTTGCTGATTCACCCCTCCACTTT.

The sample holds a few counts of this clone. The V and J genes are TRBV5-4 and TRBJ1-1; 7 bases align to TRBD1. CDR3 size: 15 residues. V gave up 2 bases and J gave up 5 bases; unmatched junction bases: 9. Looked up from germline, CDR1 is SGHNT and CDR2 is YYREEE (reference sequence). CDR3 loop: CASSFGQALRTEAFF. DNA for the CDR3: TGTGCCAGCAGCTTTGGACAGGCCCTGCGGACTGAAGCTTTCTTT.